This T cell receptor (beta chain) was retrieved from a study of shared clonotypes between healthy human individuals. The overall study: CD4 naive cells filled three plates per donor, CD4 memory three, CD8 naive two and CD8 memory one. Study-wide points: Roughly 5% of naive CD4 clonotypes were common to a handful of donors. Richness estimates generally favored naive over memory subsets. Among non-shared clonotypes, generation probabilities were lower than among those shared by all four donors.

A note on this clone: Antigen specificity is unknown.

Per the germline V gene, CDR1 is SNHLY and CDR2 is FYNNEI. The CDR3 is 13 amino acids. V dropped 8 bases and J dropped 4 bases, with 15 bases sitting between them. Positive CCR7 selection of CD45RO-negative cells yielded the naive CD8 cells, and terminally differentiated effector memory CD45RA+ cells were excluded. Sequencing was performed with immunoSEQ multiplex PCR; in TCRdb, only in-frame clones are kept and a portion is missing. The sample contains roughly 2,000,000 clones, approximately 95% of which appear only once. The V gene is TRBV2, the J gene TRBJ2-7; D gene uncertain. The sequenced sample was naive CD8+ T cells sorted from blood. The receptor was isolated from a man aged 18 to 29 in good health. CDR3 DNA: TGTGCCAGCGTATTAGGGAATGTTTACGAGCAGTACTTC. It yields the protein CASVLGNVYEQYF.